The rows below give T cell receptor beta chains drawn from one sample of a study of T-cell reconstitution after alpha-beta-depleted transplantation in children. TCRdb reprocessed the PCR reads via MiXCR and lists one record per CDR3 protein. Of roughly 300,000 distinct CDR3 sequences listed, 9.9% are singletons. Specimen: PBMCs from the stem cell graft donor, collected from the stem cell graft. These receptors were taken from a human donor who donated a stem cell graft to a child with SCID. Each CDR3 is given with its conserved first and last residue. A D gene is named only where the DNA matches it firmly. Some rows mark clone size as missing; the rest say once, few, many or name a class of expanded clone.

clone_size | d_call | j_call | v_call | cdr3_nt | cdr3_aa
few | NA | TRBJ2-6 | TRBV5-1 | TGCGCCAGCAGCGCAGGGGAGGGAGTGTTCGAGGCCAACGTCCTGACTTTC | CASSAGEGVFEANVLTF
NA | NA | TRBJ2-3 | TRBV6-5 | TGTGCCAGCAGTTCCAGACCCGGCACAGATACGCAGTATTTT | CASSSRPGTDTQYF
NA | NA | TRBJ1-2 | TRBV29-1 | TGCAGCGTTGTGACCTCGACGGATTCTAACTATGGCTACACCTTC | CSVVTSTDSNYGYTF
few | NA | TRBJ2-7 | TRBV27 | TGTGCCAGCAGTTTATCTTCCAGGGGTTCCTACGAGCAGTACTTC | CASSLSSRGSYEQYF
NA | NA | TRBJ2-5 | TRBV6-5 | TGTGCCAGCAGTTACTCCTCGATCGGGGCGGGGGAGACCCAGTACTTC | CASSYSSIGAGETQYF
many | NA | TRBJ1-6 | TRBV6-4 | TGTGCCAGCAGTGGTGTGGGCGGGAGTTCACCCCTCCACTTT | CASSGVGGSSPLHF
NA | NA | TRBJ1-2 | TRBV6-2/TRBV6-3 | TGTGCCAGCAGGGATGGAGGGATATCCTATGGCTACACCTTC | CASRDGGISYGYTF
NA | TRBD1 | TRBJ1-4 | TRBV20-1 | TGCAGTGCTACGTTACCGGGACAGTTGAGTGGATTGTTTTTT | CSATLPGQLSGLFF
NA | NA | TRBJ2-3 | TRBV9 | TGTGCCAGCAGCCTAGGGTCGCTAGCCCGCACAGATACGCAGTATTTT | CASSLGSLARTDTQYF
few | TRBD1 | TRBJ1-2 | TRBV20-1 | TGCAGTGCTTATTATTGGGGACAGGACTATGGCTACACCTTC | CSAYYWGQDYGYTF
many | NA | TRBJ1-6 | TRBV6-5 | TGTGCCAGCACCCTCGGGACTTATTCACCCCTCCACTTT | CASTLGTYSPLHF
few | NA | TRBJ2-3 | TRBV2 | TGTGCCAGCGTAACAGGGTCTGGCACAGATACGCAGTATTTT | CASVTGSGTDTQYF
many | NA | TRBJ1-5 | TRBV12-3/TRBV12-4 | TGTGCCAGCAGTTTGTCGCAGCCCCAGCATTTT | CASSLSQPQHF
NA | NA | TRBJ2-1 | TRBV12-3/TRBV12-4 | TGTGCCAGCAGTTCCGGAGTAAATGAGCAGTTCTTC | CASSSGVNEQFF
NA | NA | TRBJ2-7 | TRBV5-1 | TGCGCCAGCAGCTTGGACGTTGTCGGCGGACAGCACTCCTACGAGCAGTACTTC | CASSLDVVGGQHSYEQYF
NA | NA | TRBJ1-3 | TRBV5-1 | TGCGCCAGCAGCTTCGGGAGAAATCCCCAGGAAAACACCATATATTTT | CASSFGRNPQENTIYF
few | TRBD1 | TRBJ1-1 | TRBV7-8 | TGTGCCAGCAGGGACAGGGGGGTTCGTGTCACTGAAGCTTTCTTT | CASRDRGVRVTEAFF
NA | NA | TRBJ2-3 | TRBV6-1 | TGTGCCAGCAGTGAAAGCCGAAGAACAGATACGCAGTATTTT | CASSESRRTDTQYF
few | TRBD2 | TRBJ2-5 | TRBV12-3/TRBV12-4 | TGTGCCAGCAGAAGACTAGCGGAAGAGACCCAGTACTTC | CASRRLAEETQYF
few | NA | TRBJ2-3 | TRBV20-1 | TGCAGTGCCCCTCGTTCGGGAAATACGCAGTATTTT | CSAPRSGNTQYF
few | NA | TRBJ2-7 | TRBV7-3 | TGTGCCAGCAGCTTAATGGCAGGCGCCTACGAGCAGTACTTC | CASSLMAGAYEQYF
few | NA | TRBJ2-5 | TRBV9 | TGTGCCAGCAGCGTATCGGCCGGGGAGTGGGAGACCCAGTACTTC | CASSVSAGEWETQYF
NA | NA | TRBJ1-1 | TRBV5-1 | TGCGCCAGCAGCTCCGGAGGGATTATCAACACTGAAGCTTTCTTT | CASSSGGIINTEAFF
few | NA | TRBJ1-5 | TRBV7-8 | TGTGCCAGCAGCCCGGCGGAGGGCTATCAGCCCCAGCATTTT | CASSPAEGYQPQHF
NA | TRBD1 | TRBJ2-3 | TRBV12-3/TRBV12-4 | TGTGCCAGCAGTCCAGGGACAGGGGGCGATACGCAGTATTTT | CASSPGTGGDTQYF
NA | TRBD1 | TRBJ2-7 | TRBV6-1 | TGTGCCAGCAGTGTGAATACAGGGGTCGGTGAGCAGTACTTC | CASSVNTGVGEQYF
NA | TRBD1 | TRBJ2-5 | TRBV5-4 | TGTGCCAGCAGCTTTAGGGGGCGACTCGGAGAGACCCAGTACTTC | CASSFRGRLGETQYF